This TCR beta chain appears in the sequencing data of a study of cytomegalovirus exposure and HLA in healthy donors. Overall study findings and caveats: With later analysis, a missense DCLRE1C variant became linked to TCR beta V- and J-gene trimming. Per a later analysis, about 17,000 TCR beta sequences showed association with HLA alleles at 0.05 false discovery rate.

Nominally healthy donors were sampled, though unrecorded immune exposures were likely. Germline values: CDR1 LNHNV, CDR2 YYDKDF (reference sequence). The CDR3 is made up of 12 amino acids. Remarks on this clone: Its antigen is still unknown.

The PCR contained 60 Vbeta and 13 Jbeta primers. In the authors' methods: Among the unique TCR beta chains that a later analysis counted, about 85 million in all, some 10 million were shared. The table came from immunoSEQ multiplex PCR; TCRdb's copy has only in-frame clones and leaves some out. The V and J calls and the clone size are those of that table, but D and trimming were determined from the DNA. The repertoire holds under 200,000 clones, with roughly 80% as singletons. The V gene is TRBV15, the J gene TRBJ2-7, with D perhaps TRBD2 (6 bases). This clonotype was obtained from a male donor in good health and CMV-seronegative. Sequenced material: PBMCs. The CDR3 DNA follows: TGTGCGACTAGAGGGACGGGATACGAGCAGTACTTC. As protein: CATRGTGYEQYF.